Given below is one T cell receptor beta chain in context. The data were obtained in a study of T cell changes during pregnancy in multiple sclerosis. Clones were read by immunoSEQ multiplex PCR, and TCRdb kept only the in-frame ones, dropping some. The repertoire has about 42,000 clones, roughly 90% of them found once; the top ten carry approximately 1%. This receptor was taken from a female donor with multiple sclerosis, enrolled in a pregnancy study. The sample consisted of CD4+ T cells from peripheral blood mononuclear cells, taken in the second trimester of pregnancy.

The CDR3 DNA reads as TGTGCCAGCAGCCTGGGGGGAGACACTGAAGCTTTCTTT. Translating it yields CASSLGGDTEAFF. The chain uses TRBV7-8 and TRBJ1-1; the D gene is possibly TRBD1 (5 bases). CDR1 and CDR2 (germline): SGHVS, FQNEAQ. V shed 5 bases and J shed 3 bases, with 10 bases lying between them. The CDR3 sequence is 13 residues long.